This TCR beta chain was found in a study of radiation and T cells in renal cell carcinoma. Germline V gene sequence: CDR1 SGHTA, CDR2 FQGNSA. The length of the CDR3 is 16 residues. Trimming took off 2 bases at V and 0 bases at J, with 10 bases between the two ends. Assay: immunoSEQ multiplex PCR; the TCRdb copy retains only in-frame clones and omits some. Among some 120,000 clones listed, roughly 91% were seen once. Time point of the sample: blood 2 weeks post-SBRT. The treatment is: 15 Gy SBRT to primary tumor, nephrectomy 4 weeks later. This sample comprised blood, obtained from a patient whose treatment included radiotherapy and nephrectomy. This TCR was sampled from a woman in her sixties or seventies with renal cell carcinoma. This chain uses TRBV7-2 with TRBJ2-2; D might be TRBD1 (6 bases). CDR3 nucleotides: TGTGCCAGCAGCTTACATGGGGGCGCGAACACCGGGGAGCTGTTTTTT. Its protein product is CASSLHGGANTGELFF.